These T cell receptor beta chains were read from a single sample in a study of shared clonotypes between healthy human individuals. The assay was immunoSEQ multiplex PCR, and TCRdb's table has in-frame clones only and misses some. Of about 1.1 million clones in the sample, about 72% are singletons; the top ten hold more than 0.85%. Sequencing used memory CD4+ T cells from PBMCs. Source of these receptors: a man between 18 and 29 years old in good health. Some clones in this sample may be carry-over from other donors' samples. CDR3s include the opening cysteine and the closing phenylalanine or tryptophan. The order of the fields is V gene, J gene, D gene, clone size, CDR3 protein, CDR3 DNA. D genes are given only for firm matches. Size is omitted from some rows. Given values are once, few, many or a class for expanded clones.

TRBV18	TRBJ1-4	.	.	CASSPYSGNYEKLFF	TGTGCCAGCTCACCATACTCCGGGAACTATGAAAAACTGTTTTTT
TRBV2	TRBJ2-1	.	.	CASSVSGPYNEQFF	TGTGCCAGCAGTGTTAGCGGTCCCTACAATGAGCAGTTCTTC
TRBV5-5	TRBJ2-2	TRBD1	.	CASSLRQGEDAGELFF	TGTGCCAGCAGCCTAAGACAGGGGGAGGACGCCGGGGAGCTGTTTTTT
TRBV2	TRBJ2-6	.	.	CASTKDRANVLTF	TGTGCCAGCACCAAGGACAGGGCCAACGTCCTGACTTTC
TRBV7-3	TRBJ2-2	.	.	CASSLISTGELFF	TGTGCCAGCAGCTTAATTTCCACCGGGGAGCTGTTTTTT
TRBV7-9	TRBJ1-2	.	.	CASSLTDTLLYGYTF	TGTGCCAGCAGCCTAACGGACACCTTACTCTATGGCTACACCTTC
TRBV4-3	TRBJ1-4	.	.	CASSQDTGPNEKLFF	TGCGCCAGCAGCCAAGATACGGGACCTAATGAAAAACTGTTTTTT
TRBV7-8	TRBJ2-5	.	many	CASSIQLLTGVGKETQYF	TGTGCCAGCAGCATCCAACTTCTGACGGGAGTTGGGAAAGAGACCCAGTACTTC
TRBV28	TRBJ1-4	TRBD1	.	CASSSKTLTGGEYKLFF	TGTGCCAGCAGTTCCAAAACTTTGACAGGGGGGGAGTACAAACTGTTTTTT
TRBV20-1	TRBJ1-2	.	.	CSALYGYTF	TGCAGTGCGCTGTATGGCTACACCTTC
TRBV6-5	TRBJ1-2	.	.	CASSWDGQFGYGYTF	TGTGCCAGCAGTTGGGATGGACAGTTCGGCTATGGCTACACCTTC
TRBV5-1	TRBJ2-6	.	.	CASSEASGANVLTF	TGCGCCAGCAGCGAGGCCTCTGGGGCCAACGTCCTGACTTTC
TRBV28	TRBJ2-7	.	.	CASSLTSMTSYEQYF	TGTGCCAGCAGTTTAACGTCAATGACCTCCTACGAGCAGTACTTC
TRBV15	TRBJ2-7	TRBD2	.	CATSRARASGDLDGNEQYF	TGTGCCACCAGCAGAGCCAGGGCTAGCGGAGATCTTGACGGAAACGAGCAGTACTTC
TRBV10-3	TRBJ2-1	.	.	CAISESGSEQFF	TGTGCCATCAGTGAGTCCGGTTCTGAGCAGTTCTTC
TRBV27	TRBJ1-5	.	.	CASSKIAAKFSNQPQHF	TGTGCCAGCAGCAAAATCGCTGCCAAATTTAGCAATCAGCCCCAGCATTTT
TRBV7-2	TRBJ2-2	.	.	CASSPVLGELFF	TGTGCCAGCAGCCCTGTCCTGGGGGAGCTGTTTTTT
TRBV6-5	TRBJ2-2	TRBD2	.	CAGPGLAGVTGELFF	TGTGCCGGGCCTGGACTAGCGGGAGTCACCGGGGAGCTGTTTTTT
TRBV5-4	TRBJ2-7	.	.	CASSRGGPGEQYF	TGTGCCAGCAGCCGAGGAGGGCCGGGGGAGCAGTACTTC
TRBV6-5	TRBJ1-1	TRBD1	once	CASSMDRANTEAFF	TGTGCCAGCAGTATGGACAGGGCGAACACTGAAGCTTTCTTT
TRBV6-6	TRBJ1-1	.	many	CASSYTEQTEAFF	TGTGCCAGCAGTTACACGGAACAGACTGAAGCTTTCTTT
TRBV7-2	TRBJ2-5	TRBD2	.	CASSWGRVETQYF	TGTGCCAGCAGCTGGGGGAGGGTCGAGACCCAGTACTTC
TRBV6-6	TRBJ1-2	.	.	CASRSGEPRGYTF	TGTGCCAGCAGATCAGGGGAGCCGCGAGGCTACACCTTC
TRBV6-1	TRBJ1-3	.	once	CASSERGRGNTIYF	TGTGCCAGCAGTGAACGGGGGAGGGGAAACACCATATATTTT
TRBV6-1	TRBJ2-3	.	once	CASTEGGSTDTQYF	TGTGCCAGCACTGAGGGTGGGAGCACAGATACGCAGTATTTT
TRBV12-5	TRBJ1-1	.	.	CASGPSGGDTEAFF	TGTGCTAGTGGTCCCTCCGGTGGGGACACTGAAGCTTTCTTT
TRBV6-5	TRBJ1-1	.	.	CASSYSQANTEAFF	TGTGCCAGCAGTTACTCCCAGGCTAACACTGAAGCTTTCTTT
TRBV7-2	TRBJ1-5	TRBD1	few	CASSLGQGGSQPQHF	TGTGCCAGCAGCTTAGGACAGGGGGGGAGTCAGCCCCAGCATTTT
TRBV12-5	TRBJ2-7	.	.	CASGKSPYEQYF	TGTGCTAGTGGTAAATCCCCGTACGAGCAGTACTTC
TRBV7-9	TRBJ1-5	.	.	CASSLVEGGPMDF	TGTGCCAGCAGCTTAGTTGAGGGGGGGCCTATGGATTTT
TRBV2	TRBJ1-4	.	.	CASRGLTEGSEKLFF	TGTGCCAGCAGGGGGTTGACAGAGGGTAGCGAAAAACTGTTTTTT
TRBV7-2	TRBJ2-3	TRBD1	.	CASSSRTGGTDTQYF	TGTGCCAGCAGCTCCAGGACAGGGGGGACAGATACGCAGTATTTT
TRBV28	TRBJ1-1	TRBD1	.	CASSSGTGFATEAFF	TGTGCCAGCAGTTCGGGGACAGGGTTTGCCACTGAAGCTTTCTTT
TRBV11-3	TRBJ2-1	TRBD2	.	CASSQVGREGDNEQFF	TGTGCCAGCAGCCAGGTAGGGCGGGAGGGAGACAATGAGCAGTTCTTC
TRBV2	TRBJ2-7	TRBD2	.	CASSDYGRGGSYEQYF	TGTGCCAGCAGTGACTACGGGCGCGGGGGCTCCTACGAGCAGTACTTC
TRBV4-1	TRBJ2-2	.	.	CASSQVGAGNTGELFF	TGCGCCAGCAGCCAAGTGGGGGCGGGGAACACCGGGGAGCTGTTTTTT
TRBV28	TRBJ1-1	.	.	CASARQLEAFF	TGTGCCAGCGCTCGGCAGCTTGAAGCTTTCTTT
TRBV5-1	TRBJ2-2	.	.	CASSPPTGFHTGELFF	TGCGCCAGCAGCCCTCCCACAGGGTTTCACACCGGGGAGCTGTTTTTT
TRBV2	TRBJ2-3	.	once	CASSGASRGTQYF	TGTGCCAGCAGTGGGGCTAGTCGTGGTACGCAGTATTTT
TRBV2	TRBJ2-7	.	few	CARWGTVSYEQYF	TGTGCCAGGTGGGGGACGGTCTCCTACGAGCAGTACTTC